The 17 T cell receptor beta chains presented below share a single source sample, sequenced in a study of CD8+CD57+ T cells in acquired aplastic anemia. Flow cytometry had shown expanded CD8+CD57+ cells in the patients chosen for sequencing. The use of genomic DNA as template underpinned the TCR beta VDJ and CDR3 profiling. TCRdb reanalysed the reads using MiXCR and keeps one entry per CDR3 protein. This repertoire shows 150,000 to 200,000 distinct CDR3 sequences, 48% found once; its top ten account for about 1.8%. Material for sequencing was sorted CD4+, CD8+, or CD8+CD57+ T cells (not recorded which) from PBMCs. The receptor source for this set is a human donor with aplastic anemia.

The sample holds many counts of this clonotype. J is TRBJ1-3 and V is TRBV7-2; unclear D gene. Trimming took 1 base from V and 1 from J, leaving 11 bases between them. Germline V gives CDR1 SGHTA, CDR2 FQGNSA. The CDR3 is 16 amino acids. As DNA, the CDR3 is TGTGCCAGCAGCTTAGAAGTGGTGACATCTGGAAACACCATATATTTT. Its translation: CASSLEVVTSGNTIYF.

The chain uses TRBV10-2 and TRBJ2-1; no clear D gene. This CDR3 contains 16 residues. Germline V gene data show CDR1 as WSHSY and CDR2 as SAAADI. Between the trimmed V and J ends, which lost 9 bases and 0 bases, there was a span of 18 bases. The CDR3 region has the DNA TGCGCCAGTCTCGGACCTGGAGCAATCTCCTACAATGAGCAGTTCTTC. It codes for CASLGPGAISYNEQFF.

In this sample, this clonotype turned up many times. The chain employs TRBV7-8 and TRBJ2-7; possibly TRBD1 or TRBD2 for D (5 bases each). The germline V and J ends were trimmed by 5 bases and 6 bases, with 17 bases remaining between them. Germline CDR1 SGHVS, CDR2 FQNEAQ. CDR3 length equals 14 residues. The CDR3 loop reads CASSVSHQRGEQYF. The CDR3 region has the DNA TGTGCCAGCAGCGTATCCCATCAGAGGGGCGAGCAGTACTTC.

The gene calls are TRBV15 and TRBJ1-5, with 8 bases aligning to TRBD1. J gave up 7 bases and V 4 bases, and 6 bases lay outside the gene matches. The CDR3 covers 14 residues. Germline lookup yields CDR1 LNHNV and CDR2 YYDKDF (reference sequence). In DNA form, the CDR3 reads TGTGCCACCAGCACCGACAGGGGCGGACAGCCCCAGCATTTT. The encoded protein is CATSTDRGGQPQHF.

The rearrangement links TRBV7-8 to TRBJ2-5; D perhaps matches TRBD1 (6 bases). The germline V gene encodes CDR1 SGHVS and CDR2 FQNEAQ. The CDR3 extends over 13 amino acids. Trimming shortened V by 8 bases and J by 5 bases, and 15 bases separated the two germline ends. For the CDR3, the DNA is TGTGCCAGCGGGGACAACCTCGGGGAGACCCAGTACTTC. Its translation: CASGDNLGETQYF.

This clonotype occurred many times. V usage is TRBV12-3 or TRBV12-4 and J usage is TRBJ1-6, with no clear D. The CDR3 has 12 amino acids. Trimming took off 8 bases at V and 9 bases at J, with 11 bases between the two ends. The CDR3: CASERDGSPLHF. CDR3 nucleotide sequence: TGTGCCAGCGAAAGGGATGGTTCACCCCTCCACTTT.

This clonotype has at least ten counts. The rearrangement links TRBV6-2 or TRBV6-3 to TRBJ1-3; maybe TRBD1 (5 bases). Germline assignment: CDR1 MNHEY and CDR2 SVGEGT. V lost 11 bases and J 2 bases, leaving 16 bases between the germline ends. CDR3 length equals 14 residues. DNA for the CDR3: TGTGCCCACCCGGGGGTTGTGGCTGGAAACACCATATATTTT. Translated: CAHPGVVAGNTIYF.

The V gene is TRBV29-1, the J gene TRBJ2-7; 7 nucleotides match TRBD2. This CDR3 has 13 amino acids. Germline lookup yields CDR1 SQVTM and CDR2 ANQGSEA. V trimming: 7 bases; J trimming: 1 base; junction bases outside the gene matches: 7. CDR3: CSAVTGGSYEQYF. The CDR3 coding sequence is TGCAGCGCCGTTACGGGAGGTTCCTACGAGCAGTACTTC.

This chain links TRBV24-1 with TRBJ2-1, with 8 nucleotides matching TRBD2. Germline CDR1 is KGHDR and CDR2 is SFDVKD. Unmatched junction bases numbered 12, after V lost 7 bases and J lost 2 bases. The CDR3 contains 17 residues. The CDR3 DNA reads TGTGCCACCAGAAAAGGCACCGGGGGGGCCGCCTACAATGAGCAGTTCTTC. As protein: CATRKGTGGAAYNEQFF.

This clonotype was detected only a few times. The chain recombines TRBV15 with TRBJ2-2; D call uncertain. V was pared by 2 bases and J by 0 bases, with 10 bases between. The CDR3 has 16 residues. CDR1 and CDR2 from the germline V gene are LNHNV and YYDKDF (reference sequence). For the CDR3, the DNA is TGTGCCACCAGCAGATTTCCCGGCGCGAACACCGGGGAGCTGTTTTTT. Translated: CATSRFPGANTGELFF.

Details on this clonotype: One base away lies a much larger clone, so this may be a sequencing read error. The chain carries TRBV6-5 and TRBJ2-1, with D unclear. The germline V gene encodes CDR1 MNHEY and CDR2 SVGAGI. CDR3 length equals 12 residues. The CDR3 bases are TGTGCCAGCGGTTCCCCCTACGATGAGCAGTTCTTC. Amino acid sequence: CASGSPYDEQFF.

The gene calls are TRBV20-1 and TRBJ2-5, with 10 bases lining up with TRBD1. Germline assignment: CDR1 DFQATT and CDR2 SNEGSKA (reference sequence). Unmatched junction bases numbered 10, after V lost 4 bases and J lost 5 bases. There are 15 residues in the CDR3. DNA for the CDR3: TGCAGTGCTAAAGCCGGGACAGGGGAATGGGAGACCCAGTACTTC. Its protein product is CSAKAGTGEWETQYF.

This clonotype showed up many times. In DNA form, the CDR3 reads TGTGCCAGCAGAAGGACAGGGAGAGGGGATGGCTACACCTTC. Residues: CASRRTGRGDGYTF. J is TRBJ1-2 and V is TRBV6-1; 8 positions agree with TRBD1. Germline CDR1 reads MNHNS; CDR2 reads SASEGT. Unmatched junction bases numbered 9, after V lost 6 bases and J lost 6 bases. This CDR3 spans 14 amino acids.

This clonotype was seen repeatedly, ten times or more. The gene calls are TRBV5-1 and TRBJ2-5; D might be TRBD1 (6 bases). With 5 bases removed from V and 0 bases from J, the gap between germline ends came to 14 bases. The germline V gene has CDR1 SGHRS and CDR2 YFSETQ. CDR3 size: 15 residues. This CDR3 reads CASSSGTLNQETQYF. The CDR3 DNA follows: TGCGCCAGCAGTTCCGGGACACTTAACCAAGAGACCCAGTACTTC. Complete variable domain (other parts from reference TRBV5-1 and TRBJ2-5): KAGVTQTPRYLIKTRGQQVTLSCSPISGHRSVSWYQQTPGQGLQFLFEYFSETQRNKGNFPGRFSGRQFSNSRSEMNVSTLELGDSALYLCASSSGTLNQETQYFGPGTRLLVL.

The V call is TRBV5-1, the J call TRBJ2-7; D not resolved. This CDR3 has 15 residues. V gave up 0 bases and J gave up 7 bases, with 17 bases separating them. Germline lookup yields CDR1 SGHRS and CDR2 YFSETQ. This CDR3 is CASSLVSNPYEEQYF. The CDR3, as DNA: TGCGCCAGCAGCTTGGTATCGAACCCCTATGAAGAGCAGTACTTC. The entire variable domain, with the rest obtained from reference TRBV5-1 and TRBJ2-7, is as follows: KAGVTQTPRYLIKTRGQQVTLSCSPISGHRSVSWYQQTPGQGLQFLFEYFSETQRNKGNFPGRFSGRQFSNSRSEMNVSTLELGDSALYLCASSLVSNPYEEQYFGPGTRLTVT.

In its sample, this clonotype was seen many times. The chain combines TRBV19 with TRBJ1-5; perhaps TRBD1 as D (6 bases). Trimming pared 7 bases from V and 4 bases from J, leaving 8 bases between. The CDR3 sequence is 12 residues long. CDR1 is LNHDA, CDR2 SQIVND, per germline (reference sequence). The DNA of the CDR3 is TGTGCCAGTAACAGGGTGAATCAGCCCCAGCATTTT. Encoded protein: CASNRVNQPQHF. Supplemented by reference TRBV19 and TRBJ1-5, the full variable domain reads DGGITQSPKYLFRKEGQNVTLSCEQNLNHDAMYWYRQDPGQGLRLIYYSQIVNDFQKGDIAEGYSVSREKKESFPLTVTSAQKNPTAFYLCASNRVNQPQHFGDGTRLSIL.

The CDR3 sequence: CASSETSRDRDGAYGYTF. The CDR3, as DNA: TGCGCCAGCAGTGAGACGTCCCGGGACAGGGACGGAGCCTATGGCTACACCTTC. The J gene is TRBJ1-2, the V gene TRBV10-1, with 9 nucleotides matching TRBD1. CDR3 length: 18 amino acids. Losses at the gene ends were 2 bases for V and 4 bases for J; bases not matched to a gene: 14. From germline, CDR1 is WNHNN and CDR2 SYGVQD (reference sequence).